The 23 T cell receptor beta chains presented below share a single source sample, sequenced in a study of T cell changes during pregnancy in multiple sclerosis. The assay was immunoSEQ multiplex PCR, and TCRdb's table has in-frame clones only and misses some. The table includes roughly 40,000 clones, 80% to 95% detected once. This specimen was CD4+ T cells from peripheral blood mononuclear cells, taken in the second trimester of pregnancy. These receptors all stem from a female donor in good health, enrolled as a control in a pregnancy study.

J is TRBJ2-1 and V is TRBV4-3, with TRBD1 identical over 7 bases. Germline CDR1 is LGHNA and CDR2 is YSLEER. The CDR3 runs 16 residues. The trim removed 1 base at V and 4 bases at J, leaving 7 bases unmatched. CDR3 coding DNA: TGCGCCAGCAGCCAAGGGAAAGGGGGCCCTTACAATGAGCAGTTCTTC. Amino acids: CASSQGKGGPYNEQFF.

In its sample, this clone was seen once. CDR3 sequence: CASSRQSTDTQYF. For the CDR3, the DNA is TGTGCCAGCAGCCGACAGTCCACAGATACGCAGTATTTT. The chain links TRBV14 to TRBJ2-3; TRBD1 might be the D (5 bases). In germline, CDR1 is SGHDN, CDR2 FVKESK. The CDR3 covers 13 residues. The ends were cut back, 4 bases at V and 2 bases at J, with 7 bases in the middle.

J is TRBJ2-1 and V is TRBV29-1; TRBD2 agrees at 13 bases. This CDR3 spans 16 amino acids. Germline V CDR1 and CDR2: SQVTM, ANQGSEA. The V and J ends lost 4 bases and 4 bases, in that order; junction bases with no gene match: 7. This CDR3 reads CSVGLAGGTYYNEQFF. DNA of the CDR3: TGCAGCGTTGGACTAGCGGGAGGTACCTATTACAATGAGCAGTTCTTC.

The chain couples TRBV5-8 to TRBJ1-1; no firm D call. Trimming cost V 0 bases and J 3 bases, with 6 bases left between them. The CDR3 loop spans 13 amino acids. CDR1 SGHTS and CDR2 YDEGEE come from the germline V gene. CDR3: CASSLDYYTEAFF. CDR3 sequence (DNA): TGTGCCAGCAGCTTGGACTACTACACTGAAGCTTTCTTT.

This clone was detected once. J is TRBJ2-1 and V is TRBV5-6; 7 bases line up with TRBD2. The CDR3 spans 15 residues. Germline trimming cut 6 bases from V and 8 bases from J; bases unmatched to any gene: 14. Germline V gene sequence: CDR1 SGHDT, CDR2 YYEEEE. The CDR3 loop is CASTLGLAARDEQFF. The CDR3 bases are TGTGCCAGCACCCTGGGGCTAGCGGCCAGGGATGAGCAGTTCTTC.

This chain links TRBV6-1 with TRBJ2-3; D may be TRBD1 (6 bases). Germline lookup yields CDR1 MNHNS and CDR2 SASEGT. The CDR3 totals 15 residues. The V gene lost 8 bases and the J gene lost 1 base, with 16 bases spanning the gap. The CDR3 DNA reads TGTGCCAGCGGTGGCGGCAAGGGGGGCACAGATACGCAGTATTTT. Residues: CASGGGKGGTDTQYF.

The rearrangement uses TRBV18 and TRBJ2-6; 7 positions match TRBD1. The germline V gene encodes CDR1 KGHSH and CDR2 LQKENI. This CDR3 has 16 amino acids. V shed 1 base and J 3 bases; nucleotides not matched to a gene: 3. CDR3 sequence: CASSPQGAVGANVLTF. In DNA form, the CDR3 reads TGTGCCAGCTCACCACAGGGGGCTGTTGGGGCCAACGTCCTGACTTTC.

This clone occurred once. This chain connects TRBV7-3 to TRBJ2-3, with 11 bases lining up with TRBD2. V gave up 2 bases and J gave up 6 bases; unmatched junction bases: 7. Germline-derived CDR1 and CDR2 are SGHTA and FQGTGA. The CDR3 spans 16 residues. The CDR3 coding sequence is TGTGCCAGCAGCTTAGATGGGACTAGCGGTCCCGATACGCAGTATTTT. This gives the protein CASSLDGTSGPDTQYF.

V gene TRBV7-3 combines with J gene TRBJ2-3; no firm D call. The CDR3 runs to 14 residues. Between the trimmed V and J ends, which lost 1 base and 0 bases, there was a span of 5 bases. Germline CDR1 reads SGHTA; CDR2 reads FQGTGA. CDR3 amino acids: CASSLNPSTDTQYF. CDR3 bases: TGTGCCAGCAGCTTAAATCCTAGCACAGATACGCAGTATTTT.

The chain uses TRBV7-9 and TRBJ2-1; D is possibly TRBD2 (5 bases). The CDR3 length is 16 residues. Between the trimmed V and J ends, which lost 5 bases and 0 bases, there was a span of 14 bases. Germline V CDR1 and CDR2: SEHNR, FQNEAQ (reference sequence). CDR3 region: CASSISTTSSYNEQFF. For the CDR3, the DNA is TGTGCCAGCAGCATCTCGACTACGTCCTCCTACAATGAGCAGTTCTTC.

This clone was seen just once. The V gene is TRBV6-5, the J gene TRBJ2-7; TRBD2 matches at 11 bases. The CDR3 length is 15 residues. V gave up 5 bases and J gave up 3 bases; unmatched junction bases: 6. In germline, CDR1 is MNHEY, CDR2 SVGAGI. The CDR3 protein is CASSTTSGGSYEQYF. As DNA, the CDR3 is TGTGCCAGCAGTACTACTAGCGGGGGCAGCTACGAGCAGTACTTC.

The CDR3: CASIDQPGGTDTQYF. The CDR3 region has the DNA TGCGCCAGCATCGATCAGCCGGGAGGCACAGATACGCAGTATTTT. V is TRBV5-1 and J is TRBJ2-3; TRBD2 is a possible D gene (6 bases). The CDR3 contains 15 residues. V dropped 6 bases and J dropped 1 base, with 15 bases sitting between them. CDR1 and CDR2 from the germline V gene are SGHRS and YFSETQ.

This chain connects TRBV6-5 to TRBJ1-4; 8 bases map to TRBD1. The germline V gene encodes CDR1 MNHEY and CDR2 SVGAGI. This CDR3 region has 15 residues. The V segment lost 6 bases and the J segment 5 bases; nucleotides outside the gene matches: 8. CDR3 residues: CASRPQGVGNEKLFF. Written as DNA, the CDR3 is TGTGCCAGCAGACCACAGGGGGTGGGCAATGAAAAACTGTTTTTT.

This clone was detected only a few times. The rearrangement links TRBV11-2 to TRBJ2-2; D remains ambiguous. CDR1 and CDR2 from the germline V gene are SGHAT and FQNNGV. The CDR3 is 13 residues long. Trimming cost V 0 bases and J 8 bases, with 7 bases left between them. CDR3 amino acids: CASSLDGWGELFF. The CDR3 DNA is TGTGCCAGCAGCTTAGATGGCTGGGGGGAGCTGTTTTTT.

The chain carries TRBV28 and TRBJ2-7; D is possibly TRBD1 (6 bases). Between the trimmed V and J ends, which lost 5 bases and 6 bases, there was a span of 11 bases. CDR1 MDHEN and CDR2 SYDVKM come from the germline V gene. CDR3 length: 12 residues. The chain's CDR3 is CASSTRTAEQYF. In nucleotides, the CDR3 is TGTGCCAGCAGTACTCGGACAGCCGAGCAGTACTTC.

This chain joins TRBV2 and TRBJ2-1; D remains unclear. CDR1 and CDR2 from the germline V gene are SNHLY and FYNNEI. This CDR3 has 15 residues. V was clipped by 8 bases and J by 0 bases, with 14 bases between them. The CDR3 loop reads CASLSARSSYNEQFF. The DNA for the CDR3 is TGTGCCAGCTTGTCCGCCCGGAGCTCCTACAATGAGCAGTTCTTC.

The chain carries TRBV7-9 and TRBJ1-6; D not certain. CDR1 and CDR2 (germline): SEHNR, FQNEAQ (reference sequence). The V end lost 5 bases, the J end lost 12 bases, and 14 bases lay between the germline ends. CDR3 length equals 13 residues. CDR3 sequence (DNA): TGTGCCAGCAGCCTAACCACTGCAGGACCCCTCCACTTT. This codes for CASSLTTAGPLHF.

J is TRBJ1-1 and V is TRBV5-1, with D perhaps matching TRBD1 (5 bases). The CDR3 runs 12 residues. Germline V CDR1 and CDR2: SGHRS, YFSETQ. Deletions cut 4 bases from V and 1 base from J, with 5 bases between. The CDR3 protein is CASSQGNTEAFF. CDR3 coding DNA: TGCGCCAGCAGCCAGGGGAACACTGAAGCTTTCTTT.

This CDR3 reads CASSANRDRGPPTYEQYF. The CDR3 DNA sequence: TGTGCCAGCAGCGCGAACCGGGACAGGGGACCTCCTACCTACGAGCAGTACTTC. The V call is TRBV7-9, the J call TRBJ2-7; TRBD1 matches at 10 bases. V was pared by 5 bases and J by 2 bases, with 15 bases of the junction left unmatched. This CDR3 has 18 amino acids. Germline-derived CDR1 and CDR2 are SEHNR and FQNEAQ (reference sequence).

V and J are TRBV30 and TRBJ2-7; D is perhaps TRBD2 (6 bases). V was pared by 5 bases and J by 6 bases, with 11 bases between. This CDR3 contains 11 residues. Germline assignment: CDR1 GTSNPN and CDR2 SVGIG (reference sequence). Here the CDR3 DNA reads TGTGCCTGGGCGGGGAAGAGCGAGCAGTACTTC. Its protein is CAWAGKSEQYF.

V and J are TRBV27 and TRBJ2-7, with 9 bases that match TRBD2. The CDR3 runs to 15 residues. Germline CDR1 and CDR2: MNHEY and SMNVEV (reference sequence). V lost 0 bases to trimming and J lost 3 bases; unmatched junction nucleotides: 3. The CDR3 reads CASSLSSGSVYEQYF. The CDR3 coding sequence is TGTGCCAGCAGTTTATCTAGCGGGAGCGTCTACGAGCAGTACTTC.

The CDR3: CASSPQGVTEAFF. The CDR3 DNA follows: TGTGCCAGCAGCCCACAGGGGGTGACTGAAGCTTTCTTT. The rearrangement joins TRBV7-9 to TRBJ1-1; 8 bases agree with TRBD1. The CDR3 extends over 13 amino acids. Germline V gene lookup returns CDR1 SEHNR and CDR2 FQNEAQ (reference sequence). With V trimmed by 5 bases and J by 5 bases, 4 bases remained unmatched.

The rearrangement links TRBV30 to TRBJ1-6; D is perhaps TRBD1 (6 bases). With 4 bases removed from V and 10 bases from J, the gap between germline ends came to 14 bases. This CDR3 has 13 residues. CDR1 GTSNPN and CDR2 SVGIG come from the germline V gene (reference sequence). The chain's CDR3 is CAWMGGLESPLHF. As DNA, the CDR3 is TGTGCCTGGATGGGGGGGCTAGAATCACCCCTCCACTTT.